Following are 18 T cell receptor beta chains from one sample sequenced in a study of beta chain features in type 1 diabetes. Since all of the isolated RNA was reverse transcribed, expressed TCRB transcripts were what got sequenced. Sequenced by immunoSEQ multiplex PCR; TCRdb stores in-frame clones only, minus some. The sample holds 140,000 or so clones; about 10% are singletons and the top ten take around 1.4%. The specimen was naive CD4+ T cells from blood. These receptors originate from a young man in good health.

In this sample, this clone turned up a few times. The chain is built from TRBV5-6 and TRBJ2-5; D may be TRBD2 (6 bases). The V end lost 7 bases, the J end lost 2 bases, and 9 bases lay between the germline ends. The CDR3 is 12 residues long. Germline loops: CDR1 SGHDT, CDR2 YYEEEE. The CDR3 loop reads CASARGQETQYF. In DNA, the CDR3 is TGTGCCAGCGCCCGGGGGCAAGAGACCCAGTACTTC.

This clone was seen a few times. The CDR3 is CASRDRDRGNSPLHF. The CDR3 coding sequence is TGTGCCAGTAGGGACCGGGACAGGGGGAATTCACCCCTCCACTTT. V and J are TRBV19 and TRBJ1-6, with 11 bases lining up with TRBD1. This CDR3 spans 15 amino acids. The germline gives CDR1 LNHDA, CDR2 SQIVND (reference sequence). Trimming removed 6 bases from V and 7 bases from J; junction bases left unmatched: 5.

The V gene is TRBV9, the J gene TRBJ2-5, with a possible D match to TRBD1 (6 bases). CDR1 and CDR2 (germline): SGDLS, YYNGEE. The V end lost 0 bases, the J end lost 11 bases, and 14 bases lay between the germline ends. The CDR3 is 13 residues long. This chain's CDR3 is CASSVDRVGEQYF. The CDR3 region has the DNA TGTGCCAGCAGCGTAGACAGGGTCGGGGAGCAGTACTTC.

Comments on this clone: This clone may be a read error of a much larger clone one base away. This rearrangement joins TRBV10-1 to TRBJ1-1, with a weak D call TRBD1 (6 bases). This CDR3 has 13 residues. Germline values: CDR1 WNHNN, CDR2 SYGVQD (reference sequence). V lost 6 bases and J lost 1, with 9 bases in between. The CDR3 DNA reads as TGCGCCAGCAGCGGGACACCGAACACTGAAGCTTTCTTT. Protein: CASSGTPNTEAFF.

CDR3: CASSRATGNYGYTF. CDR3 coding DNA: TGTGCCAGCAGTCGAGCTACAGGAAACTATGGCTACACCTTC. The chain combines TRBV6-5 with TRBJ1-2; possibly TRBD1 for D (5 bases). This CDR3 has 14 amino acids. Looked up from germline, CDR1 is MNHEY and CDR2 is SVGAGI. V lost 5 bases to trimming and J lost 2 bases, with 12 bases between them.

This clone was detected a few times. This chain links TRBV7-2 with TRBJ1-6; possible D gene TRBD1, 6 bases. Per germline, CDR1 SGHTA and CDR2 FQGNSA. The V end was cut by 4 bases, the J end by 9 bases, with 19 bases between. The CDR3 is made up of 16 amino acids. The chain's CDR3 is CASSYTGRGAFSPLHF. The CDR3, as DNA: TGTGCCAGCAGCTATACGGGGCGGGGGGCGTTTTCACCCCTCCACTTT. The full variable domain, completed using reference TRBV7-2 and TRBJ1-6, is GAGVSQSPSNKVTEKGKDVELRCDPISGHTALYWYRQSLGQGLEFLIYFQGNSAPDKSGLPSDRFSAERTGGSVSTLTIQRTQQEDSAVYLCASSYTGRGAFSPLHFGNGTRLTVT.

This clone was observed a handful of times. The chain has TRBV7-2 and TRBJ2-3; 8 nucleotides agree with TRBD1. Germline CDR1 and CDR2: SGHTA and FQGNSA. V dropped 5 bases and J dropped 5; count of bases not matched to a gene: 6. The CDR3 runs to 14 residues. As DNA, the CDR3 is TGTGCCAGCAGCCCCGGACAGGGTAGAGATACGCAGTATTTT. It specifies CASSPGQGRDTQYF.

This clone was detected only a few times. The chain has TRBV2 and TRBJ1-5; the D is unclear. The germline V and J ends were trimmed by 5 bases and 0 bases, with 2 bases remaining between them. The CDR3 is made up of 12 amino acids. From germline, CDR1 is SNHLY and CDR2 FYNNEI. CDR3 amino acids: CASSYSNQPQHF. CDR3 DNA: TGTGCCAGCAGTTATAGCAATCAGCCCCAGCATTTT.

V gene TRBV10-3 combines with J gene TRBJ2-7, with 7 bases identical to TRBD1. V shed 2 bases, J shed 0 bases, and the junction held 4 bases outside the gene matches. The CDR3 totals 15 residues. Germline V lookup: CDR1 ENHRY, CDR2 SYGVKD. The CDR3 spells CAISERQGVSYEQYF. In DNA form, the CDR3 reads TGTGCCATCAGTGAGAGACAGGGTGTCTCCTACGAGCAGTACTTC.

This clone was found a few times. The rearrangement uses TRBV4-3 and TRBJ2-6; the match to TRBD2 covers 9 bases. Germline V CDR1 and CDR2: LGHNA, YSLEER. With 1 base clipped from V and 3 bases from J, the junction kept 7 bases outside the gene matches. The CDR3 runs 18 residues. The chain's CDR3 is CASSQGERGAGGANVLTF. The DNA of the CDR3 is TGCGCCAGCAGCCAAGGAGAGCGGGGGGCGGGTGGGGCCAACGTCCTGACTTTC.

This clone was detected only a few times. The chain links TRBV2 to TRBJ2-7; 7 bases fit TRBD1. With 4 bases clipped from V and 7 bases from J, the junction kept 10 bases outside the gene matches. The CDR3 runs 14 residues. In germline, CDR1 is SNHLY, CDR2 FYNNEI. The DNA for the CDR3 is TGTGCCAGCAGTGGACAGGGTAACTATGGGGAGCAGTACTTC. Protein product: CASSGQGNYGEQYF.

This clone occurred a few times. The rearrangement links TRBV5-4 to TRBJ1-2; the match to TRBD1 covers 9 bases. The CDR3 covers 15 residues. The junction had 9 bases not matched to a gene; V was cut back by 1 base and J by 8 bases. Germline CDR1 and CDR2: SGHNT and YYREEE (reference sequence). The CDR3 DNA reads TGTGCCAGCAGCTTGATGGGGACAGGGAAAGGCGGCTACACCTTC. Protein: CASSLMGTGKGGYTF. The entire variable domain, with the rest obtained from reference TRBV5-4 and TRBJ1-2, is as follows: ETGVTQSPTHLIKTRGQQVTLRCSSQSGHNTVSWYQQALGQGPQFIFQYYREEENGRGNFPPRFSGLQFPNYSSELNVNALELDDSALYLCASSLMGTGKGGYTFGSGTRLTVV.

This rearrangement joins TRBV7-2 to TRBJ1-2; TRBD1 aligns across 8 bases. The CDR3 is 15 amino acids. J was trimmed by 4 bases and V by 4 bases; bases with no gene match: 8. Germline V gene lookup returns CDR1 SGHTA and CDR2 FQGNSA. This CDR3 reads CASSSTPTGGYGYTF. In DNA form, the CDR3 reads TGTGCCAGCAGCTCGACCCCCACAGGGGGCTATGGCTACACCTTC.

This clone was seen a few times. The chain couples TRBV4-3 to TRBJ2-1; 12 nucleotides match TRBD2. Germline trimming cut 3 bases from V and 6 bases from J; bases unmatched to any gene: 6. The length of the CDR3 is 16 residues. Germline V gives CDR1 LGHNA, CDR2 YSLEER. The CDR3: CASSHAGTSGRNEQFF. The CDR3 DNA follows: TGCGCCAGCAGCCATGCCGGGACTAGCGGGCGCAATGAGCAGTTCTTC.

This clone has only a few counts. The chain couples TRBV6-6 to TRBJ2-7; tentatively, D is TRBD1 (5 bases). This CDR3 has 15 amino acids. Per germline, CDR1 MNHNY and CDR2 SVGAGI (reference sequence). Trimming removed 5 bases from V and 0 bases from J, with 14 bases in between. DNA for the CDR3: TGTGCCAGCAGTCACCCGACAGAACGCTCCTACGAGCAGTACTTC. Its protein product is CASSHPTERSYEQYF.

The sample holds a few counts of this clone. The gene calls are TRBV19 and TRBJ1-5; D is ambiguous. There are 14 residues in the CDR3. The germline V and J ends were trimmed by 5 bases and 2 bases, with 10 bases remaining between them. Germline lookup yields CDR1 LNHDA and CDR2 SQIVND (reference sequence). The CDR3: CASSFGYGNQPQHF. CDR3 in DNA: TGTGCCAGTAGTTTCGGGTACGGCAATCAGCCCCAGCATTTT.

CDR3 nucleotide sequence: TGTGCCAGCAGTCCCAGCGGGGAGCTGTTTTTT. It codes for CASSPSGELFF. This chain joins TRBV2 and TRBJ2-2; D is undetermined. Between the trimmed V and J ends, which lost 5 bases and 7 bases, there was a span of 5 bases. The CDR3 totals 11 residues. CDR1 and CDR2 (germline): SNHLY, FYNNEI.

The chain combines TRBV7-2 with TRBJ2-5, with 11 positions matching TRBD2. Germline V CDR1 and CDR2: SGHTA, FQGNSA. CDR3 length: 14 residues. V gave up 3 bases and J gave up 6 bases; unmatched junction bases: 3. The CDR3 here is CASSFSGGEKTQYF. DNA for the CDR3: TGTGCCAGCAGCTTTAGCGGGGGGGAAAAGACCCAGTACTTC.